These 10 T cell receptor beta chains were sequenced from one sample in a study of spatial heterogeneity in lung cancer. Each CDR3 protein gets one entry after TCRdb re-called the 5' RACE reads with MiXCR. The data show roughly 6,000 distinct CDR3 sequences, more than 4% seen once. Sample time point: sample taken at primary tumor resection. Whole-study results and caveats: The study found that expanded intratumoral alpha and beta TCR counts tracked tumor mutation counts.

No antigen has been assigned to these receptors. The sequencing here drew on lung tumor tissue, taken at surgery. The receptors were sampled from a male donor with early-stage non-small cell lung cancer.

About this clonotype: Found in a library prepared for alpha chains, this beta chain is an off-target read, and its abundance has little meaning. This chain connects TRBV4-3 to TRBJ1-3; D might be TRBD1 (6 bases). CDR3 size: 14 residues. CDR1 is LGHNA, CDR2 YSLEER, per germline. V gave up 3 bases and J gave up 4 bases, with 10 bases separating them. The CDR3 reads CASSHRGGGNTIYF. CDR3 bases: TGCGCCAGCAGCCACAGGGGAGGCGGAAACACCATATATTTT.

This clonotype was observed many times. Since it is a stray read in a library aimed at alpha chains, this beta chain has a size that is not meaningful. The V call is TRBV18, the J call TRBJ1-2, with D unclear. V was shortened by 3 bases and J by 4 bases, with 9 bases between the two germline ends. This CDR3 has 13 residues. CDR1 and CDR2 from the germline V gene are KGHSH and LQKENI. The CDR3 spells CASSPAERYGYTF. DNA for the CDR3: TGTGCCAGCTCACCCGCCGAACGCTATGGCTACACCTTC.

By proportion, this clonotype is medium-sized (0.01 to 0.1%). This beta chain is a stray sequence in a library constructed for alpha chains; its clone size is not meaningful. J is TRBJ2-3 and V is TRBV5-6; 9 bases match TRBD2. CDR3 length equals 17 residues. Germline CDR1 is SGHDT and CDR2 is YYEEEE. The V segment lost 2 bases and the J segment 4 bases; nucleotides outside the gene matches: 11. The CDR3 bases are TGTGCCAGCAGCTTCGTTCCCGGGACTAGCTTTCCAGATACGCAGTATTTT. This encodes CASSFVPGTSFPDTQYF.

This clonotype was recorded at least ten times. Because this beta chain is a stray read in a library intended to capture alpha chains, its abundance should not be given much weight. CDR3 protein: CASSLISVGEQFF. In DNA form, the CDR3 reads TGCGCCAGCAGCTTGATTAGCGTCGGAGAGCAGTTCTTC. The chain joins TRBV5-1 to TRBJ2-1; the D gene is possibly TRBD2 (5 bases). The germline V gene encodes CDR1 SGHRS and CDR2 YFSETQ. The CDR3 is 13 amino acids. V lost 1 base, J lost 10 bases, and 12 bases lay in between.

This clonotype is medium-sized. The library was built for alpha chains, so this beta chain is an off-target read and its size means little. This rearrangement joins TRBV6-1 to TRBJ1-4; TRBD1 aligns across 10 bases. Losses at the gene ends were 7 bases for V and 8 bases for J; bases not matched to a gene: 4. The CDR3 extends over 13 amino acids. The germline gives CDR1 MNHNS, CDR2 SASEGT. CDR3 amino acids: CASIRDRGEKLFF. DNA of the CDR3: TGTGCCAGCATCAGGGACAGGGGAGAAAAACTGTTTTTT.

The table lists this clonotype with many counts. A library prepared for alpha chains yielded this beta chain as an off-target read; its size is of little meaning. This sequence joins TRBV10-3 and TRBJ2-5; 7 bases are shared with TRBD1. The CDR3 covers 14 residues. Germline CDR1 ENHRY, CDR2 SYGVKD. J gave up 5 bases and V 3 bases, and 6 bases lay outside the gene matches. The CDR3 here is CAISELGRGETQYF. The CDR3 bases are TGTGCCATCAGTGAACTCGGCAGGGGGGAGACCCAGTACTTC.

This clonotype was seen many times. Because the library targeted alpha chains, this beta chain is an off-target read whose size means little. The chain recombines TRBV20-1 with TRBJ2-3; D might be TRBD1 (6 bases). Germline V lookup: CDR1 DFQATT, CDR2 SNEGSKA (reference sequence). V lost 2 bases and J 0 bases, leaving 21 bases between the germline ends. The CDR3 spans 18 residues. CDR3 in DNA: TGCAGTGCTAGATCCTTATTAGTGAGGGGGATCAGCACAGATACGCAGTATTTT. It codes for CSARSLLVRGISTDTQYF.

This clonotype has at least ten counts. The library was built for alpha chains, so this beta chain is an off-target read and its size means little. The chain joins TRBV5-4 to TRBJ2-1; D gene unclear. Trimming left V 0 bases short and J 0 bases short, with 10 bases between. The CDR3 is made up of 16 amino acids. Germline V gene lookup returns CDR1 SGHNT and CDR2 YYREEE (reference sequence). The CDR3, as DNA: TGTGCCAGCAGCTTGGACGGCCTTTTCTCCTACAATGAGCAGTTCTTC. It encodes CASSLDGLFSYNEQFF. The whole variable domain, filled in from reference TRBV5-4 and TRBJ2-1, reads ETGVTQSPTHLIKTRGQQVTLRCSSQSGHNTVSWYQQALGQGPQFIFQYYREEENGRGNFPPRFSGLQFPNYSSELNVNALELDDSALYLCASSLDGLFSYNEQFFGPGTRLTVL.

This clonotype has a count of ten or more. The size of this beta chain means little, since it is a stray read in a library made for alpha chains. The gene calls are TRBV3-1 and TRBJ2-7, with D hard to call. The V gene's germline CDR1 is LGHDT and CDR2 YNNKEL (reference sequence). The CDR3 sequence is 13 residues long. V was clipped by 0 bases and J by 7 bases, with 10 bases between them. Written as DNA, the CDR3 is TGTGCCAGCAGCCAAGATTATGACGGGGAGCAGTACTTC. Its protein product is CASSQDYDGEQYF.

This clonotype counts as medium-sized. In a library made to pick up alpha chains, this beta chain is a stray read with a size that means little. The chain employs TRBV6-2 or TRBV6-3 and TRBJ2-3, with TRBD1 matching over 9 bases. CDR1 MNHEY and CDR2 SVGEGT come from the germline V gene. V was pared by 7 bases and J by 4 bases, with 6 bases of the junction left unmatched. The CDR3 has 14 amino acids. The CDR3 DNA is TGTGCCAGCACTAGACGACAGGGGGCAGATACGCAGTATTTT. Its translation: CASTRRQGADTQYF.